One and the same sample provided the 25 T cell receptor beta chains below, sequenced in a study of T cell responses to AZD1222 COVID-19 vaccine. Generated by immunoSEQ multiplex PCR, the TCRdb table keeps only in-frame clones and is missing some. Among some 150,000 clones listed, around 91% were seen once. The material sequenced was peripheral blood, taken on day 0 of AZD1222 vaccination. Receptors originate from an adult in good health.

The gene calls are TRBV9 and TRBJ2-1, with 7 positions matching TRBD1. This CDR3 region has 15 residues. J lost 7 bases, V lost 3 bases, and 10 bases had no gene match. Germline CDR1 and CDR2: SGDLS and YYNGEE. CDR3 sequence: CASSAVGTVKNEQFF. The CDR3, as DNA: TGTGCCAGCAGCGCCGTCGGGACAGTAAAAAATGAGCAGTTCTTC.

This clone was counted a single time. The chain combines TRBV29-1 with TRBJ2-5, with D perhaps matching TRBD2 (6 bases). The length of the CDR3 is 11 residues. Germline assignment: CDR1 SQVTM and CDR2 ANQGSEA. V was clipped by 6 bases and J by 5 bases, with 10 bases between them. Here the CDR3 reads CSVRDLETQYF. The CDR3 DNA reads TGCAGCGTCCGGGACTTGGAGACCCAGTACTTC. The complete variable domain, with remaining parts taken from reference TRBV29-1 and TRBJ2-5, reads SAVISQKPSRDICQRGTSLTIQCQVDSQVTMMFWYRQQPGQSLTLIATANQGSEATYESGFVIDKFPISRPNLTFSTLTVSNMSPEDSSIYLCSVRDLETQYFGPGTRLLVL.

This chain connects TRBV6-6 to TRBJ1-1, with D unclear. V was pared by 6 bases and J by 0 bases, with 17 bases between. This CDR3 comprises 16 residues. The germline V gene encodes CDR1 MNHNY and CDR2 SVGAGI (reference sequence). The CDR3 region is CASRGETALMNTEAFF. CDR3 in DNA: TGTGCCAGCAGGGGAGAAACAGCCCTTATGAACACTGAAGCTTTCTTT.

The chain links TRBV4-1 to TRBJ1-1; maybe TRBD1 (6 bases). Germline CDR1 and CDR2: MGHRA and YSYEKL. The CDR3 has 14 amino acids. The V and J ends lost 6 bases and 0 bases respectively, with 11 bases between them. CDR3 region: CASRGTLLNTEAFF. CDR3 in DNA: TGCGCCAGCAGGGGGACACTTCTGAACACTGAAGCTTTCTTT.

CDR3 protein: CASSQGQGHYGYTF. CDR3 in DNA: TGCGCCAGCAGCCAAGGACAGGGGCACTATGGCTACACCTTC. The V gene is TRBV4-1, the J gene TRBJ1-2, with 8 bases lining up with TRBD1. There are 14 residues in the CDR3. With V trimmed by 1 base and J by 3 bases, 1 base remained unmatched. Germline CDR1 MGHRA, CDR2 YSYEKL.

For the CDR3, the DNA is TGTGCCAGCAGCCTGTCTAGAGTTTCGGATACGCAGTATTTT. As protein: CASSLSRVSDTQYF. This chain uses TRBV3-1 (or the pseudogene TRBV3-2) with TRBJ2-3; D call uncertain. This CDR3 has 14 amino acids. Trimming left V 4 bases short and J 6 bases short, with 14 bases between. CDR1 is LGHDT and CDR2 is YNNKEL in the germline V gene (reference sequence).

The V call is TRBV7-9, the J call TRBJ2-7; 10 bases map to TRBD1. Germline V gene lookup returns CDR1 SEHNR and CDR2 FQNEAQ (reference sequence). This CDR3 has 14 residues. With 5 bases clipped from V and 5 bases from J, the junction kept 6 bases outside the gene matches. The CDR3: CASSRQGAYDEQYF. CDR3 bases: TGTGCCAGCAGCCGACAGGGGGCATACGACGAGCAGTACTTC.

The chain has TRBV15 and TRBJ2-7; D is undetermined. The CDR3 sequence is 13 residues long. The germline V gene encodes CDR1 LNHNV and CDR2 YYDKDF (reference sequence). The V end lost 0 bases, the J end lost 5 bases, and 8 bases lay between the germline ends. The CDR3, as DNA: TGTGCCACCAGCAGAGACCACGTAGACGAGCAGTACTTC. This translates into CATSRDHVDEQYF.

The chain links TRBV4-3 to TRBJ1-4, with 7 bases aligning to TRBD1. This CDR3 is 15 amino acids long. The V gene end was trimmed by 4 bases and the J gene end by 6 bases; junction bases not matched to a gene: 8. CDR1 and CDR2 (germline): LGHNA, YSLEER. The CDR3: CASSRTTGRDEKLFF. DNA for the CDR3: TGCGCCAGCAGCCGTACGACAGGGCGCGATGAAAAACTGTTTTTT.

The chain has TRBV7-9 and TRBJ1-1, with 10 bases fitting TRBD1. Germline-derived CDR1 and CDR2 are SEHNR and FQNEAQ (reference sequence). The CDR3 contains 14 residues. The V and J ends lost 3 bases and 5 bases, in that order; junction bases with no gene match: 3. This CDR3 reads CASSFRDRGTEAFF. In DNA form, the CDR3 reads TGTGCCAGCAGCTTCCGGGACAGGGGAACTGAAGCTTTCTTT.

The gene calls are TRBV6-5 and TRBJ1-5; D unresolved. V was cut by 4 bases and J by 7 bases, with 11 bases left in between. The CDR3 is made up of 13 amino acids. Germline lookup yields CDR1 MNHEY and CDR2 SVGAGI. CDR3 nucleotides: TGTGCCAGCAGTTCCCTCCTCGCCCAGCCCCAGCATTTT. Amino acid sequence: CASSSLLAQPQHF.

This chain joins TRBV5-5 and TRBJ1-5, with no clear D. The CDR3 is 13 amino acids. Germline CDR1 and CDR2: SGHKS and YYEKEE (reference sequence). V shed 4 bases and J shed 5 bases, with 10 bases lying between them. CDR3 bases: TGTGCCAGCAGCGCTGCTCCGTATCAGCCCCAGCATTTT. This translates into CASSAAPYQPQHF.

V and J are TRBV19 and TRBJ1-3, with a tentative D call TRBD1 (6 bases). The V gene's germline CDR1 is LNHDA and CDR2 SQIVND (reference sequence). Trimming took 4 bases from V and 0 from J, leaving 13 bases between them. The length of the CDR3 is 16 residues. In nucleotides, the CDR3 is TGTGCCAGTAGTACTACAGGGTATAGCTCTGGAAACACCATATATTTT. It encodes CASSTTGYSSGNTIYF.

The rearrangement uses TRBV6-2 or TRBV6-3 and TRBJ1-5; TRBD1 matches 8 bases. This CDR3 region has 15 residues. The V gene's germline CDR1 is MNHEY and CDR2 SVGEGT. The V segment lost 4 bases and the J segment 5 bases; nucleotides outside the gene matches: 7. The CDR3, as DNA: TGTGCCAGCAGTTCCGGACAGGGATTTGATCAGCCCCAGCATTTT. Residues: CASSSGQGFDQPQHF.

The chain has TRBV28 and TRBJ1-1, with a possible D match to TRBD1 (5 bases). From germline, CDR1 is MDHEN and CDR2 SYDVKM. Trimming took off 6 bases at V and 1 base at J, with 9 bases between the two ends. The CDR3 covers 13 residues. The CDR3 DNA reads TGTGCCAGCAGGTTCGACAGGAACACTGAAGCTTTCTTT. Protein: CASRFDRNTEAFF.

V is TRBV28 and J is TRBJ2-2, with D hard to call. The V end was cut by 3 bases, the J end by 0 bases, with 11 bases between. This CDR3 contains 16 residues. Germline CDR1 is MDHEN and CDR2 is SYDVKM. The CDR3 nucleotides read TGTGCCAGCAGTTTTGTTGCGACTTCGAACACCGGGGAGCTGTTTTTT. Amino acid sequence: CASSFVATSNTGELFF.

V and J are TRBV15 and TRBJ2-7, with TRBD2 as a possible D gene (7 bases). The CDR3 spans 14 residues. Trimming took 0 bases from V and 3 from J, leaving 9 bases between them. The germline gives CDR1 LNHNV, CDR2 YYDKDF (reference sequence). CDR3 nucleotide sequence: TGTGCCACCAGCAGAGACGGGGGGCGCTACGAGCAGTACTTC. Its protein product is CATSRDGGRYEQYF.

The chain combines TRBV3-1 (or the pseudogene TRBV3-2) with TRBJ2-1; the D gene is possibly TRBD1 (6 bases). Trimming cost V 1 base and J 4 bases, with 8 bases left between them. Germline loops: CDR1 LGHDT, CDR2 YNNKEL (reference sequence). There are 14 residues in the CDR3. CDR3 in DNA: TGTGCCAGCAGCCAAGTGGACAGATACAATGAGCAGTTCTTC. Protein product: CASSQVDRYNEQFF.

The chain joins TRBV27 to TRBJ2-1; 8 bases are a match to TRBD2. Germline CDR1 MNHEY, CDR2 SMNVEV (reference sequence). With V trimmed by 4 bases and J by 4 bases, 6 bases remained unmatched. The CDR3 has 15 residues. The CDR3, as DNA: TGTGCCAGCAGTTCCATCGGGAGGGGTTACAATGAGCAGTTCTTC. Residues: CASSSIGRGYNEQFF.

The chain recombines TRBV7-2 with TRBJ2-7, with TRBD2 matching over 8 bases. The CDR3 sequence is 15 residues long. The ends lost 2 bases at V and 9 bases at J; junction bases unmatched: 12. Germline CDR1 SGHTA, CDR2 FQGNSA. CDR3 DNA: TGTGCCAGCAGCTTAACGGGGACTAGTTTTAGTGTGCAGTACTTC. Translation gives CASSLTGTSFSVQYF.

Notes on this clone: Germline is not matched at one junction end, which may reflect a read error. The genes are TRBV2 and TRBJ2-7; weak D call: TRBD1 (6 bases). Germline assignment: CDR1 SNHLY and CDR2 FYNNEI. The CDR3 loop spans 15 amino acids. This CDR3 reads CASREGTWETYEQYF. CDR3 DNA sequence: TGTGCCAGCAGGGAAGGGACATGGGAGACCTACGAGCAGTACTTC.

This clone was detected once. The chain couples TRBV4-1 to TRBJ1-5; D is unclear. The CDR3 loop spans 14 amino acids. CDR1 and CDR2 from the germline V gene are MGHRA and YSYEKL. V lost 3 bases to trimming and J lost 7 bases, with 13 bases between them. In nucleotides, the CDR3 is TGCGCCAGCAGCCAGGCTGACGGCGGCCAGCCCCAGCATTTT. This sequence encodes CASSQADGGQPQHF.

On this clone: The germline gene is not matched at one end of the junction; a read error may be the cause. The chain links TRBV12-3 or TRBV12-4 to TRBJ2-1; 7 bases are a match to TRBD2. This CDR3 is built from 11 residues. The CDR3 sequence: CASSYSSGLLF. CDR3 in DNA: TGTGCCAGCAGTTATAGTAGCGGGCTACTCTTC.

CDR3 region: CASSLAGKDQPQHF. CDR3 DNA: TGTGCCAGCAGCTTAGCAGGGAAAGATCAGCCCCAGCATTTT. The rearrangement links TRBV11-2 to TRBJ1-5, with D maybe TRBD1 (5 bases). Trimming removed 1 base at V and 5 bases at J, with 9 bases between. CDR1 is SGHAT, CDR2 FQNNGV, per germline. The CDR3 has 14 amino acids.

The chain joins TRBV10-3 to TRBJ1-4; D uncertain. V lost 0 bases and J lost 8, with 10 bases in between. Germline V gives CDR1 ENHRY, CDR2 SYGVKD. The CDR3 totals 14 residues. Here the CDR3 reads CAISESRGNEKLFF. CDR3 DNA: TGTGCCATCAGTGAGTCGAGAGGAAACGAAAAACTGTTTTTT.